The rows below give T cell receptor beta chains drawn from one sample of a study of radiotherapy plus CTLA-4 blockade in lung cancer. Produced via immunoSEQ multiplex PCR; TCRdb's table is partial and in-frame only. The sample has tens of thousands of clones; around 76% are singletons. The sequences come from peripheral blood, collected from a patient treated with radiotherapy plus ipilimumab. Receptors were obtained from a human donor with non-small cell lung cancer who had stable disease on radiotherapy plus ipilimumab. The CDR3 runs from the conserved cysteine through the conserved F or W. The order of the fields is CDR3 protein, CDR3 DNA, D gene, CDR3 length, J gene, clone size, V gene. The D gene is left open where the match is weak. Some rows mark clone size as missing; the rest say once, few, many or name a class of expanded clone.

CDR3aa: CACWKPSGGSGTQYF
CDR3nt: TGCGCCTGCTGGAAGCCTAGCGGGGGGTCCGGGACCCAGTACTTC
d_gene: TRBD2
len: 15
j_gene: TRBJ2-5
abundance: .
v_gene: TRBV10-1

CDR3aa: CASSAGTDSPLHF
CDR3nt: TGTGCCAGCAGCGCCGGGACAGATTCACCCCTCCACTTT
d_gene: TRBD1
len: 13
j_gene: TRBJ1-6
abundance: few
v_gene: TRBV9

CDR3aa: CASSLVTEDTQYF
CDR3nt: TGTGCCAGCAGCTTAGTCACGGAAGATACGCAGTATTTT
d_gene: .
len: 13
j_gene: TRBJ2-3
abundance: once
v_gene: TRBV7-2

CDR3aa: CASSIVGSLATEAFF
CDR3nt: TGTGCCAGTAGTATAGTAGGGTCTCTTGCCACTGAAGCTTTCTTT
d_gene: .
len: 15
j_gene: TRBJ1-1
abundance: few
v_gene: TRBV19

CDR3aa: CAGRTGRYQPQHF
CDR3nt: TGTGCCGGTCGGACAGGGAGATACCAGCCCCAGCATTTT
d_gene: TRBD1
len: 13
j_gene: TRBJ1-5
abundance: .
v_gene: TRBV2

CDR3aa: CASSPPSVSNQPQHF
CDR3nt: TGTGCCAGCTCACCACCGAGCGTCAGTAATCAGCCCCAGCATTTT
d_gene: .
len: 15
j_gene: TRBJ1-5
abundance: .
v_gene: TRBV18

CDR3aa: CASSLEPTVSSYEQYF
CDR3nt: TGCGCCAGCAGCTTGGAACCGACTGTGAGCTCCTACGAGCAGTACTTC
d_gene: .
len: 16
j_gene: TRBJ2-7
abundance: .
v_gene: TRBV5-1

CDR3aa: CASSLMMNTEAFF
CDR3nt: TGTGCCAGCAGCTTAATGATGAACACTGAAGCTTTCTTT
d_gene: .
len: 13
j_gene: TRBJ1-1
abundance: .
v_gene: TRBV7-3

CDR3aa: CASSPTSHEPNYGYTF
CDR3nt: TGTGCCAGCAGTCCCACTAGTCATGAGCCTAACTATGGCTACACCTTC
d_gene: .
len: 16
j_gene: TRBJ1-2
abundance: .
v_gene: TRBV5-4

CDR3aa: CASSYSGSGANVLTF
CDR3nt: TGTGCCAGCAGTTACTCAGGGTCTGGGGCCAACGTCCTGACTTTC
d_gene: .
len: 15
j_gene: TRBJ2-6
abundance: .
v_gene: TRBV6-5

CDR3aa: CASSTRDLNTEAFF
CDR3nt: TGTGCCAGCAGCACCAGGGACCTGAACACTGAAGCTTTCTTT
d_gene: .
len: 14
j_gene: TRBJ1-1
abundance: few
v_gene: TRBV7-6

CDR3aa: CASSLAGTVFSGNTIYF
CDR3nt: TGTGCCAGCAGCTTGGCCGGGACAGTATTCTCTGGAAACACCATATATTTT
d_gene: TRBD1
len: 17
j_gene: TRBJ1-3
abundance: .
v_gene: TRBV5-6

CDR3aa: CASSLTLRQGASYEQFF
CDR3nt: TGCGCCAGCAGCCTCACCTTACGACAGGGGGCTTCCTATGAGCAGTTCTTC
d_gene: TRBD1
len: 17
j_gene: TRBJ2-1
abundance: .
v_gene: TRBV4-1

CDR3aa: CASSSRTGYSGANVLTF
CDR3nt: TGTGCCAGTAGTTCGCGGACAGGATACTCTGGGGCCAACGTCCTGACTTTC
d_gene: TRBD1
len: 17
j_gene: TRBJ2-6
abundance: few
v_gene: TRBV19

CDR3aa: CASSKEKGQGYYGYTF
CDR3nt: TGTGCCAGCAGTAAAGAAAAGGGACAGGGTTACTATGGCTACACCTTC
d_gene: TRBD1
len: 16
j_gene: TRBJ1-2
abundance: .
v_gene: TRBV27

CDR3aa: CASSLGGLELYF
CDR3nt: TGTGCCAGCAGCTTGGGGGGACTAGAACTGTATTTT
d_gene: TRBD2
len: 12
j_gene: TRBJ2-3
abundance: .
v_gene: TRBV11-2

CDR3aa: CASSSLSGLYNSPLHF
CDR3nt: TGTGCCAGCAGCTCGTTGTCCGGTCTGTATAATTCACCCCTCCACTTT
d_gene: .
len: 16
j_gene: TRBJ1-6
abundance: .
v_gene: TRBV5-8

CDR3aa: CVSSFNRGEAFF
CDR3nt: TGTGTCAGTAGTTTTAACAGGGGAGAAGCTTTCTTT
d_gene: TRBD1
len: 12
j_gene: TRBJ1-1
abundance: .
v_gene: TRBV19

CDR3aa: CASSYGSGDSNEQYF
CDR3nt: TGTGCCAGCAGTTACGGGTCCGGGGATTCCAACGAGCAGTACTTC
d_gene: .
len: 15
j_gene: TRBJ2-7
abundance: .
v_gene: TRBV6-5

CDR3aa: CASSLDLYNEKLFF
CDR3nt: TGCGCCAGCAGCTTGGATCTCTATAATGAAAAACTGTTTTTT
d_gene: .
len: 14
j_gene: TRBJ1-4
abundance: .
v_gene: TRBV5-1

CDR3aa: CASSLGQGITEAFF
CDR3nt: TGTGCCAGCAGCTTGGGACAGGGGATCACTGAAGCTTTCTTT
d_gene: TRBD1
len: 14
j_gene: TRBJ1-1
abundance: .
v_gene: TRBV11-3

CDR3aa: CASSLGTGSSYNSPLHF
CDR3nt: TGTGCCAGCAGTTTAGGTACAGGGAGCTCCTATAATTCACCCCTCCACTTT
d_gene: .
len: 17
j_gene: TRBJ1-6
abundance: .
v_gene: TRBV28

CDR3aa: CASSGDGTNYGYTF
CDR3nt: TGTGCCAGCAGCGGGGACGGCACCAACTATGGCTACACCTTC
d_gene: .
len: 14
j_gene: TRBJ1-2
abundance: .
v_gene: TRBV7-9

CDR3aa: CASSQGIGTGSMDTEAFF
CDR3nt: TGCGCCAGCAGCCAAGGTATAGGGACAGGGAGTATGGACACTGAAGCTTTCTTT
d_gene: TRBD1
len: 18
j_gene: TRBJ1-1
abundance: .
v_gene: TRBV4-3

CDR3aa: CASSLGSGGSSYNEQFF
CDR3nt: TGTGCCAGCAGCTTAGGATCAGGAGGAAGCTCCTACAATGAGCAGTTCTTC
d_gene: .
len: 17
j_gene: TRBJ2-1
abundance: few
v_gene: TRBV7-8

CDR3aa: CASSVGRLAGADTQYF
CDR3nt: TGTGCCAGCAGCGTAGGAAGGCTAGCGGGGGCAGATACGCAGTATTTT
d_gene: TRBD2
len: 16
j_gene: TRBJ2-3
abundance: .
v_gene: TRBV9

CDR3aa: CASSPSSSYNSPLHF
CDR3nt: TGTGCCAGCAGCCCCTCCAGCTCCTATAATTCACCCCTCCACTTT
d_gene: .
len: 15
j_gene: TRBJ1-6
abundance: .
v_gene: TRBV9

CDR3aa: CASRSDISPLHF
CDR3nt: TGTGCCAGCAGATCGGATATTTCACCCCTCCACTTT
d_gene: .
len: 12
j_gene: TRBJ1-6
abundance: few
v_gene: TRBV6-1

CDR3aa: CASRHIQGDQPQHF
CDR3nt: TGCGCCAGCAGGCATATACAGGGAGATCAGCCCCAGCATTTT
d_gene: .
len: 14
j_gene: TRBJ1-5
abundance: .
v_gene: TRBV4-1

CDR3aa: CASSLAPGLQRSTDTQYF
CDR3nt: TGCGCCAGCAGCTTGGCCCCGGGACTCCAGCGGAGCACAGATACGCAGTATTTT
d_gene: .
len: 18
j_gene: TRBJ2-3
abundance: .
v_gene: TRBV5-1

CDR3aa: CASSERQNTDTQYF
CDR3nt: TGCGCCAGCAGTGAGCGCCAGAACACAGATACGCAGTATTTT
d_gene: .
len: 14
j_gene: TRBJ2-3
abundance: once
v_gene: TRBV10-1

CDR3aa: CASTVTLQGEAFF
CDR3nt: TGTGCCAGCACCGTCACTTTACAGGGGGAAGCTTTCTTT
d_gene: TRBD1
len: 13
j_gene: TRBJ1-1
abundance: .
v_gene: TRBV6-5

CDR3aa: CASSDSWTETQYF
CDR3nt: TGTGCCAGCAGCGACTCATGGACGGAGACCCAGTACTTC
d_gene: .
len: 13
j_gene: TRBJ2-5
abundance: .
v_gene: TRBV9

CDR3aa: CASSLRTGQGNYGYTF
CDR3nt: TGCGCCAGCAGCTTGAGGACAGGGCAGGGAAACTATGGCTACACCTTC
d_gene: TRBD1
len: 16
j_gene: TRBJ1-2
abundance: .
v_gene: TRBV5-1

CDR3aa: CASSTGASGNTIYF
CDR3nt: TGTGCCAGTAGCACAGGGGCATCCGGAAACACCATATATTTT
d_gene: TRBD1
len: 14
j_gene: TRBJ1-3
abundance: .
v_gene: TRBV19

CDR3aa: CASIYGTGNTEAFF
CDR3nt: TGTGCCAGCATCTACGGGACAGGGAACACTGAAGCTTTCTTT
d_gene: TRBD1
len: 14
j_gene: TRBJ1-1
abundance: .
v_gene: TRBV6-1

CDR3aa: CASSIKREGNQPQHF
CDR3nt: TGTGCCAGTAGTATTAAGAGGGAAGGCAATCAGCCCCAGCATTTT
d_gene: .
len: 15
j_gene: TRBJ1-5
abundance: .
v_gene: TRBV19

CDR3aa: CASSVTGNYGYTF
CDR3nt: TGTGCCAGCAGCGTAACAGGGAACTATGGCTACACCTTC
d_gene: .
len: 13
j_gene: TRBJ1-2
abundance: .
v_gene: TRBV9

CDR3aa: CASSLAGERHEQYF
CDR3nt: TGTGCCAGCAGCCTAGCGGGGGAAAGGCACGAGCAGTACTTC
d_gene: TRBD2
len: 14
j_gene: TRBJ2-7
abundance: .
v_gene: TRBV5-6

CDR3aa: CASSLGTGSVQPQHF
CDR3nt: TGTGCCAGCAGCTTAGGTACAGGATCCGTTCAGCCCCAGCATTTT
d_gene: .
len: 15
j_gene: TRBJ1-5
abundance: few
v_gene: TRBV13

CDR3aa: CASSDRDTSTDTQYF
CDR3nt: TGCGCCAGCAGCGACAGGGACACTAGCACAGATACGCAGTATTTT
d_gene: TRBD1
len: 15
j_gene: TRBJ2-3
abundance: .
v_gene: TRBV5-1

CDR3aa: CASSESGTWGYTF
CDR3nt: TGCGCCAGCAGTGAGTCAGGGACTTGGGGCTACACCTTC
d_gene: .
len: 13
j_gene: TRBJ1-2
abundance: .
v_gene: TRBV10-1

CDR3aa: CASSPQEEVIAGELFF
CDR3nt: TGTGCCAGCTCACCCCAGGAGGAAGTGATCGCCGGGGAGCTGTTTTTT
d_gene: .
len: 16
j_gene: TRBJ2-2
abundance: .
v_gene: TRBV18

CDR3aa: CAIRPGDVNGYTF
CDR3nt: TGTGCCATCCGTCCAGGGGATGTAAATGGCTACACCTTC
d_gene: .
len: 13
j_gene: TRBJ1-2
abundance: .
v_gene: TRBV6-6